The 23 T cell receptor beta chains given below trace back to one sample, sequenced in a study of regulatory T cells in long-lasting Graves disease. TCR beta libraries were built with iRepertoire HTBI primers and Arm-PCR of CDR3 regions. TCRdb reprocessed the multiplex PCR reads via MiXCR and lists one record per CDR3 protein. Here the sample spans roughly 430,000 distinct CDR3 sequences, roughly 23% being singletons. As to time point: persistent/refractory GD, antithyroid drugs over 5 years with positive TRAb. Extracted PBMC RNA gave rise to the TCR library. The sample here was peripheral blood mononuclear cells (PBMCs), taken when the disease was refractory, from a patient treated with antithyroid drugs. The receptors originated from a female donor with Graves disease.

A few counts support this clonotype. The chain recombines TRBV19 with TRBJ2-2, with TRBD2 identical over 14 bases. Losses at the gene ends were 6 bases for V and 7 bases for J; bases not matched to a gene: 7. The CDR3 spans 16 residues. CDR1 and CDR2 from the germline V gene are LNHDA and SQIVND (reference sequence). In DNA form, the CDR3 reads TGTGCCAGTAGATCACCGGGACTAGCGGGAGTCGGGGAGCTGTTTTTT. This encodes CASRSPGLAGVGELFF.

This chain links TRBV3-1 with TRBJ2-5; 14 bases align to TRBD2. J was trimmed by 6 bases and V by 4 bases; bases with no gene match: 7. The CDR3 has 16 amino acids. CDR1 and CDR2 (germline): LGHDT, YNNKEL (reference sequence). The CDR3: CASSLGTSGSHQTQYF. The CDR3, as DNA: TGTGCCAGCAGCCTTGGGACTAGCGGGAGTCATCAGACCCAGTACTTC.

This clonotype was observed many times. V is TRBV6-2 or TRBV6-3 and J is TRBJ1-5; D unclear. The CDR3 is 13 residues long. Germline loops: CDR1 MNHEY, CDR2 SVGEGT. V was cut by 2 bases and J by 7 bases, with 9 bases left in between. CDR3 sequence reads: CASSYQQWQPQHF. In DNA, the CDR3 is TGTGCCAGCAGTTACCAGCAGTGGCAGCCCCAGCATTTT.

This clonotype came up a few times. The chain combines TRBV6-2 or TRBV6-3 with TRBJ2-7; D might be TRBD1 (7 bases). This CDR3 comprises 15 residues. V lost 4 bases and J 4 bases, leaving 17 bases between the germline ends. CDR1 MNHEY and CDR2 SVGEGT come from the germline V gene. CDR3 region: CASSSLGGGKYEQYF. For the CDR3, the DNA is TGTGCCAGCAGTTCCCTTGGAGGGGGCAAATACGAGCAGTACTTC.

The table lists this clonotype with a few counts. The J gene is TRBJ2-1, the V gene TRBV2, with a possible D match to TRBD2 (5 bases). This CDR3 comprises 14 residues. V lost 10 bases and J 1 base, leaving 14 bases between the germline ends. Per the germline V gene, CDR1 is SNHLY and CDR2 is FYNNEI. CDR3 loop: CATKYSVSYNEQFF. The DNA of the CDR3 is TGTGCCACGAAGTATAGCGTATCCTACAATGAGCAGTTCTTC.

At least ten counts were recorded for this clonotype. The chain recombines TRBV12-3 or TRBV12-4 with TRBJ2-7; TRBD2 matches at 7 bases. The CDR3 runs 14 residues. V lost 4 bases and J lost 2; bases outside the gene matches: 5. CDR3 in DNA: TGTGCCAGCAGTTGGAGTAGCGGGCCCTACGAGCAGTACTTC. Translated, it gives CASSWSSGPYEQYF.

This clonotype came up once. This chain links TRBV7-9 with TRBJ2-3; a possible D gene is TRBD1 (5 bases). Trimming took 3 bases from V and 0 from J, leaving 13 bases between them. Germline loops: CDR1 SEHNR, CDR2 FQNEAQ (reference sequence). The CDR3 spans 16 residues. As DNA, the CDR3 is TGTGCCAGCAGCTTTGTAGGGGTCGCTAGCACAGATACGCAGTATTTT. Residues: CASSFVGVASTDTQYF. Full variable domain (missing parts from reference TRBV7-9 and TRBJ2-3): DTGVSQNPRHKITKRGQNVTFRCDPISEHNRLYWYRQTLGQGPEFLTYFQNEAQLEKSRLLSDRFSAERPKGSFSTLEIQRTEQGDSAMYLCASSFVGVASTDTQYFGPGTRLTVL.

The chain employs TRBV5-8 and TRBJ1-1, with a tentative D call TRBD1 (5 bases). Trimming took 0 bases from V and 5 from J, leaving 17 bases between them. This CDR3 comprises 16 residues. Germline V gene data show CDR1 as SGHTS and CDR2 as YDEGEE. The CDR3 DNA is TGTGCCAGCAGCTTGGCCGGGGGAGGGGATGGGACTGAAGCTTTCTTT. Residues: CASSLAGGGDGTEAFF.

This clonotype was seen a few times. The chain combines TRBV18 with TRBJ2-1; 9 bases are shared with TRBD2. CDR1 KGHSH and CDR2 LQKENI come from the germline V gene. The CDR3 length is 16 residues. The junction had 8 bases not matched to a gene; V was cut back by 3 bases and J by 5 bases. CDR3 amino acids: CASSPRVAGENNEQFF. The CDR3, as DNA: TGTGCCAGCTCACCGCGGGTAGCGGGGGAGAACAATGAGCAGTTCTTC.

The table lists this clonotype with a count of one. Germline is not matched at one junction end, which may reflect a read error. The rearrangement uses TRBV5-1 and TRBJ2-7, with TRBD1 as a possible D gene (6 bases). The CDR3 covers 16 residues. Germline CDR1 SGHRS, CDR2 YFSETQ. The chain's CDR3 is CASSLGRGDTQYERYF. In nucleotides, the CDR3 is TGCGCCAGCAGCTTGGGGCGTGGGGACACTCAGTACGAGCGGTACTTC.

The V call is TRBV3-1, the J call TRBJ2-6, with a possible D match to TRBD1 (6 bases). Per the germline V gene, CDR1 is LGHDT and CDR2 is YNNKEL (reference sequence). Trimming took off 0 bases at V and 3 bases at J, with 18 bases between the two ends. This CDR3 spans 19 amino acids. The DNA for the CDR3 is TGTGCCAGCAGCCAAGACGGGACACTCGCTCTTTATGGGGCCAACGTCCTGACTTTC. As protein: CASSQDGTLALYGANVLTF.

Only a few counts were recorded for this clonotype. J is TRBJ2-1 and V is TRBV2; no clear D gene. This CDR3 contains 15 residues. V lost 3 bases, J lost 0 bases, and 9 bases lay in between. Germline V gene data show CDR1 as SNHLY and CDR2 as FYNNEI. DNA of the CDR3: TGTGCCAGCAGTGACAACTACCCCTCCTACAATGAGCAGTTCTTC. It translates to CASSDNYPSYNEQFF.

The chain links TRBV12-3 or TRBV12-4 to TRBJ1-3, with unresolved D. CDR3 length: 16 residues. Deletions cut 7 bases from V and 2 bases from J, with 18 bases between. The CDR3 here is CASTPSRPGPGNTIYF. For the CDR3, the DNA is TGTGCCAGCACCCCCAGTCGGCCAGGCCCTGGAAACACCATATATTTT.

The table lists this clonotype with many counts. V is TRBV28 and J is TRBJ1-1, with TRBD1 as a possible D gene (5 bases). Per germline, CDR1 MDHEN and CDR2 SYDVKM. V lost 5 bases and J 2 bases, leaving 18 bases between the germline ends. This CDR3 is 16 amino acids long. Written as DNA, the CDR3 is TGTGCCAGCAGTCCCCGAGCAGGGAAGGGAAACACTGAAGCTTTCTTT. It yields the protein CASSPRAGKGNTEAFF.

Ten or more counts support this clonotype. This rearrangement joins TRBV20-1 to TRBJ1-3; 10 bases fit TRBD1. The CDR3 is 14 amino acids. Unmatched junction bases numbered 3, after V lost 5 bases and J lost 2 bases. Germline-derived CDR1 and CDR2 are DFQATT and SNEGSKA (reference sequence). For the CDR3, the DNA is TGCAGTGCTTCGGACAGGGGGACTGGAAACACCATATATTTT. Translated: CSASDRGTGNTIYF.

This clonotype was counted at least ten times. The gene calls are TRBV6-1 and TRBJ1-1; TRBD1 aligns across 7 bases. J was trimmed by 4 bases and V by 4 bases; bases with no gene match: 6. This CDR3 comprises 14 residues. Germline assignment: CDR1 MNHNS and CDR2 SASEGT. The CDR3 sequence: CASSVTGSTTEAFF. The CDR3 bases are TGTGCCAGCAGTGTGACAGGGAGTACCACTGAAGCTTTCTTT.

This clonotype was seen more than once but under ten times. J is TRBJ1-2 and V is TRBV9; D perhaps matches TRBD1 (6 bases). V lost 2 bases to trimming and J lost 4 bases, with 9 bases between them. The germline gives CDR1 SGDLS, CDR2 YYNGEE. There are 13 residues in the CDR3. In DNA, the CDR3 is TGTGCCAGCAGCGTTGAGGGGGGCTATGGCTACACCTTC. It is translated as CASSVEGGYGYTF.

This clonotype was picked up a small number of times. The chain uses TRBV19 and TRBJ2-2, with D possibly being TRBD1 (5 bases). V was pared by 5 bases and J by 4 bases, with 20 bases between. Germline CDR1 is LNHDA and CDR2 is SQIVND (reference sequence). The CDR3 covers 17 residues. CDR3 region: CASSLVGLGVVTGELFF. Written as DNA, the CDR3 is TGTGCCAGTAGTCTAGTGGGTTTAGGGGTGGTCACCGGGGAGCTGTTTTTT.

As to this clonotype: A much larger clone differs from this one at a single base, so this may be a read error. The rearrangement joins TRBV7-8 to TRBJ2-5; 8 bases agree with TRBD2. The CDR3 is 16 residues long. Trimming took 3 bases from V and 7 from J; bases not matched to a gene: 13. CDR1 SGHVS and CDR2 FQNEAQ come from the germline V gene. CDR3 residues: CASSLGGLVLQRTQYF. In nucleotides, the CDR3 is TGTGCCAGCAGCTTGGGGGGACTAGTTTTACAGCGGACCCAGTACTTC.

Concerning this clonotype: This clone may be a read error of a much larger clone one base away. The chain combines TRBV6-2 or TRBV6-3 with TRBJ2-7; 9 positions agree with TRBD1. Per germline, CDR1 MNHEY and CDR2 SVGEGT. V dropped 2 bases and J dropped 3; count of bases not matched to a gene: 2. The CDR3 is made up of 14 amino acids. DNA of the CDR3: TGTGCCAGCAGTTACGGGACAGGGATCTACGAGCAGTACTTC. Encoded protein: CASSYGTGIYEQYF.

The V and J genes are TRBV20-1 and TRBJ2-1, with 12 bases matching TRBD2. Trimming at V came to 5 bases and at J to 9 bases, leaving 11 bases not matched to a gene. Germline loops: CDR1 DFQATT, CDR2 SNEGSKA (reference sequence). The CDR3 spans 15 residues. CDR3 in DNA: TGCAGTGCTCCTAACGGGGGACTAGCGGGCAGTGAGCAGTTCTTC. The encoded protein is CSAPNGGLAGSEQFF.

At least ten counts were recorded for this clonotype. J is TRBJ2-7 and V is TRBV28; D call uncertain. The CDR3 sequence is 14 residues long. V lost 5 bases, J lost 1 base, and 12 bases lay in between. CDR1 is MDHEN, CDR2 SYDVKM, per germline. CDR3 nucleotides: TGTGCCAGCAGTCCTCCACGGGCTTCCTACGAGCAGTACTTC. Amino acids: CASSPPRASYEQYF.

J is TRBJ1-5 and V is TRBV19, with 9 positions matching TRBD1. The V and J ends lost 5 bases and 2 bases, in that order; junction bases with no gene match: 7. Germline V lookup: CDR1 LNHDA, CDR2 SQIVND (reference sequence). This CDR3 has 16 residues. CDR3: CASSPGTGLRNQPQHF. The CDR3 region has the DNA TGTGCCAGTAGTCCAGGGACAGGGTTACGCAATCAGCCCCAGCATTTT.